The sequence of this TCR beta chain was determined in a study of pediatric ulcerative colitis. General observations from the study: Compared with controls, ulcerative colitis showed greater blood-rectum clone sharing. Two patients had blood samples with substantially reduced template counts.

The survey-level immunoSEQ assay was used. Some clones are missing from TCRdb's copy, which holds only in-frame ones; the method was immunoSEQ multiplex PCR. The table has roughly 64,000 clones, about 86% seen once. On this clone: Its antigen is unknown.

At colonoscopy, a blood sample was also collected. V lost 5 bases to trimming and J lost 0 bases, with 10 bases between them. Germline loops: CDR1 SQVTM, CDR2 ANQGSEA. The length of the CDR3 is 13 residues. This receptor was taken from a boy between 10 and 17 years old with severe ulcerative colitis. The sample consisted of blood. The chain carries TRBV29-1 and TRBJ1-1; the D is unclear. CDR3 in DNA: TGCAGCGTTCCTCGAGACCTGAACACTGAAGCTTTCTTT. It encodes CSVPRDLNTEAFF.